This T cell receptor (beta chain) was sequenced in a study of CD8 T cells in Susac syndrome. Notes on this clonotype: Its antigen is still unknown.

General study results and limits: Clonal expansion did not appear in Susac syndrome CD4+ T cell repertoires.

Reverse transcription used about 0.45 to 1 ug RNA and random hexamers. TCRdb re-analysed the immunoSEQ multiplex PCR reads in MiXCR, keeping a single row per CDR3 protein. Of about 180,000 distinct CDR3 sequences listed, 90% to 95% were seen once; the top ten hold 0.1% to 0.12%. The ends lost 6 bases at V and 1 base at J; junction bases unmatched: 5. The CDR3 totals 13 residues. Germline CDR1 and CDR2: DFQATT and SNEGSKA (reference sequence). Negative isolation yielded the CD8+ and CD4+ T cells, while FACS enriched the TEMRA cells. The sample comprised CD4+ T cells from PBMCs. V gene TRBV20-1 combines with J gene TRBJ1-2, with TRBD1 matching over 7 bases. The TCR was taken from a human donor with Susac syndrome. For the CDR3, the DNA is TGCAGTGCCGCGACAGGGCTTAACTATGGCTACACCTTC. This sequence encodes CSAATGLNYGYTF.